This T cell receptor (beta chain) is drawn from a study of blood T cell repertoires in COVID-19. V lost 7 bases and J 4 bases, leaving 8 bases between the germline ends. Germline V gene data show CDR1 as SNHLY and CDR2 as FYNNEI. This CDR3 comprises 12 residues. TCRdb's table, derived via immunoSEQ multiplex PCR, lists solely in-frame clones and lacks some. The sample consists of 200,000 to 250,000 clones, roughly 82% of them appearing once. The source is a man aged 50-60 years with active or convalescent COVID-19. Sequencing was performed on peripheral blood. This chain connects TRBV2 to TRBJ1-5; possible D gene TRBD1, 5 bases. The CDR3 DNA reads TGTGCCAGCATGGGGCCGAATCAGCCCCAGCATTTT. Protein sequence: CASMGPNQPQHF.